This TCR beta chain comes out of a study of T cells after yellow fever vaccination. In regard to this clonotype: What it binds is not known. Just one base apart from a much larger clone, this may be a read error.

CDR3 length: 16 residues. Germline CDR1 and CDR2: KGHSH and LQKENI. J was trimmed by 3 bases and V by 3 bases; bases with no gene match: 9. Whole-study findings and limits: Relatively few clonotypes were ones that appeared in both CD4 and CD8 compartments. Weaker, the secondary response peaked sooner, at day 5 versus 15. Post-booster repertoires contained most primary-vaccination clones again (almost 97% CD4, roughly 90% CD8).

In making TCR cDNA, 5'RACE template switching added a universal primer site and UMIs to it. A single record per CDR3 protein comes from TCRdb applying MiXCR to the 5' RACE reads. The data show about 250,000 distinct CDR3 sequences, with about 3.5% seen just once and around 20% held by the top ten. The sequencing used PBMCs, collected 15 days after the yellow fever booster vaccination. The sequence came from a man aged 18 to 29 who received the YFV17D yellow fever vaccine. This chain uses TRBV18 with TRBJ2-3; 7 bases line up with TRBD1. The CDR3 spells CASSPYWGQRTDTQYF. The CDR3 region has the DNA TGTGCCAGCTCACCTTATTGGGGACAGAGGACAGATACGCAGTATTTT. The entire variable domain, with the rest obtained from reference TRBV18 and TRBJ2-3, is as follows: NAGVMQNPRHLVRRRGQEARLRCSPMKGHSHVYWYRQLPEEGLKFMVYLQKENIIDESGMPKERFSAEFPKEGPSILRIQQVVRGDSAAYFCASSPYWGQRTDTQYFGPGTRLTVL.